These 15 T cell receptor beta chains came from one sample sequenced in a study of T cells in localized non-small cell lung cancer. Sequenced by immunoSEQ multiplex PCR; TCRdb stores in-frame clones only, minus some. The sample lists more than 900 clones, less than 25% occurring once. The material was lung tumor tissue, obtained before any cancer treatment. The receptors derive from a male donor older than 55 with stage II lung adenocarcinoma.

This clone is labeled as large. The chain combines TRBV28 with TRBJ1-1; 9 positions agree with TRBD1. The germline V gene encodes CDR1 MDHEN and CDR2 SYDVKM. Losses at the gene ends were 1 base for V and 6 bases for J; bases not matched to a gene: 12. The CDR3 covers 17 residues. DNA for the CDR3: TGTGCCAGCAGTTTATTCTTCTCCGACAGGGGGAAGCCTGAAGCTTTCTTT. It yields the protein CASSLFFSDRGKPEAFF.

The chain carries TRBV28 and TRBJ1-4, with D uncertain. This CDR3 comprises 13 residues. CDR1 is MDHEN, CDR2 SYDVKM, per germline. The V gene lost 4 bases and the J gene lost 3 bases, with 6 bases spanning the gap. The CDR3 nucleotides read TGTGCCAGCAGTTGGTTGGCTAATGAAAAACTGTTTTTT. It yields the protein CASSWLANEKLFF.

This clone is medium-sized within its sample. The rearrangement joins TRBV11-3 to TRBJ2-1; D not resolved. Germline V gene lookup returns CDR1 SGHNT and CDR2 YENEEA. Trimming left V 1 base short and J 0 bases short, with 10 bases between. This CDR3 region has 16 residues. The CDR3 reads CASSLVGRSSYNEQFF. For the CDR3, the DNA is TGTGCCAGCAGCTTAGTCGGGCGGAGCTCCTACAATGAGCAGTTCTTC. The full variable domain, with the rest looked up from reference TRBV11-3 and TRBJ2-1, is EAGVVQSPRYKIIEKKQPVAFWCNPISGHNTLYWYLQNLGQGPELLIRYENEEAVDDSQLPKDRFSAERLKGVDSTLKIQPAELGDSAVYLCASSLVGRSSYNEQFFGPGTRLTVL.

By sample fraction, this clone is large. V is TRBV11-3 and J is TRBJ2-3; 7 positions agree with TRBD1. Germline V CDR1 and CDR2: SGHNT, YENEEA. This CDR3 comprises 15 residues. With 1 base clipped from V and 3 bases from J, the junction kept 4 bases outside the gene matches. CDR3 residues: CASSLGQGRTDTQYF. Written as DNA, the CDR3 is TGTGCCAGCAGCTTAGGACAGGGACGGACAGATACGCAGTATTTT.

Within the sample, this clone is large. The chain uses TRBV30 and TRBJ1-1; D gene unclear. The CDR3 is made up of 11 amino acids. V lost 3 bases and J lost 6, with 8 bases in between. Looked up from germline, CDR1 is GTSNPN and CDR2 is SVGIG (reference sequence). Here the CDR3 DNA reads TGTGCCTGGAGAGTGTTAGCTGAAGCTTTCTTT. It translates to CAWRVLAEAFF.

This clone turned up a few times. This chain uses TRBV19 with TRBJ1-3; D uncertain. CDR1 is LNHDA and CDR2 is SQIVND in the germline V gene (reference sequence). V was cut by 9 bases and J by 7 bases, with 19 bases left in between. The CDR3 is made up of 14 amino acids. The chain's CDR3 is CASQEEAGFNTIYF. The CDR3 DNA sequence: TGTGCCAGCCAAGAAGAGGCCGGGTTTAACACCATATATTTT.

This chain joins TRBV5-1 and TRBJ2-1; a weak D match, TRBD1 (5 bases). Germline V CDR1 and CDR2: SGHRS, YFSETQ. Between the trimmed V and J ends, which lost 2 bases and 0 bases, there was a span of 15 bases. This CDR3 region has 17 residues. CDR3 in amino acids: CASSFLSTVRSYNEQFF. CDR3 DNA: TGCGCCAGCAGCTTTTTATCGACAGTTCGCTCCTACAATGAGCAGTTCTTC.

This clone was observed a handful of times. The V gene is TRBV28, the J gene TRBJ2-7; D ambiguous. Per germline, CDR1 MDHEN and CDR2 SYDVKM. This CDR3 spans 13 amino acids. The V gene lost 6 bases and the J gene lost 4 bases, with 13 bases spanning the gap. DNA for the CDR3: TGTGCCAGCAGCTCGTTTATTTTGTACGAGCAGTACTTC. Its translation: CASSSFILYEQYF. The full variable domain, in which reference TRBV28 and TRBJ2-7 provide the parts outside the CDR3, is DVKVTQSSRYLVKRTGEKVFLECVQDMDHENMFWYRQDPGLGLRLIYFSYDVKMKEKGDIPEGYSVSREKKERFSLILESASTNQTSMYLCASSSFILYEQYFGPGTRLTVT.

The chain combines TRBV18 with TRBJ1-3, with a possible D match to TRBD1 (6 bases). The CDR3 has 14 amino acids. V lost 2 bases and J lost 3, with 8 bases in between. CDR1 is KGHSH, CDR2 LQKENI, per germline. In DNA, the CDR3 is TGTGCCAGCTCACCAGCAGGGGATGGAAACACCATATATTTT. Residues: CASSPAGDGNTIYF. Looking up the rest from reference TRBV18 and TRBJ1-3 gives the full variable domain: NAGVMQNPRHLVRRRGQEARLRCSPMKGHSHVYWYRQLPEEGLKFMVYLQKENIIDESGMPKERFSAEFPKEGPSILRIQQVVRGDSAAYFCASSPAGDGNTIYFGEGSWLTVV.

This clone is termed medium-sized. V gene TRBV9 combines with J gene TRBJ1-3; 9 bases fit TRBD1. Trimming took 3 bases from V and 4 from J; bases not matched to a gene: 8. Germline V lookup: CDR1 SGDLS, CDR2 YYNGEE. The CDR3 runs 16 residues. The CDR3 protein is CASSAGQGFMGNTIYF. In nucleotides, the CDR3 is TGTGCCAGCAGCGCGGGACAGGGTTTTATGGGAAACACCATATATTTT.

J is TRBJ1-5 and V is TRBV6-8; D call uncertain. The germline V and J ends were trimmed by 4 bases and 4 bases, with 11 bases remaining between them. The germline V gene encodes CDR1 MNHGY and CDR2 SAAAGT. This CDR3 is built from 14 residues. CDR3 nucleotide sequence: TGTGCCAGCAGTTTCCCCCGTAGTAATCAGCCCCAGCATTTT. It is translated as CASSFPRSNQPQHF.

This clone was found a few times. CDR3 sequence (DNA): TGTGCCAGCAGCTCGGCCCGGACAGGGGTCCTTACGGTCGGTTCACCCCTCCACTTT. This sequence encodes CASSSARTGVLTVGSPLHF. The gene calls are TRBV11-3 and TRBJ1-6; 9 bases are shared with TRBD1. Germline trimming cut 4 bases from V and 9 bases from J; bases unmatched to any gene: 19. This CDR3 contains 19 residues. Looked up from germline, CDR1 is SGHNT and CDR2 is YENEEA.

The chain uses TRBV5-1 and TRBJ1-1; TRBD1 might be the D (5 bases). The CDR3 is 15 residues long. CDR1 and CDR2 from the germline V gene are SGHRS and YFSETQ. V was clipped by 7 bases and J by 0 bases, with 16 bases between them. The CDR3 DNA follows: TGCGCCAGCGGGGACGGACTGGGGATGAACACTGAAGCTTTCTTT. As protein: CASGDGLGMNTEAFF.

The J gene is TRBJ2-7, the V gene TRBV18; weak D call: TRBD1 (5 bases). Germline V lookup: CDR1 KGHSH, CDR2 LQKENI. V lost 3 bases and J 5 bases, leaving 8 bases between the germline ends. The CDR3 is 12 amino acids. For the CDR3, the DNA is TGTGCCAGCTCACCGGGGCAAAACGAGCAGTACTTC. Amino acids: CASSPGQNEQYF.

The chain joins TRBV12-5 to TRBJ2-5; TRBD1 or TRBD2 may be the D gene (6 bases each). Germline assignment: CDR1 LGHNT and CDR2 FRNRAP. V lost 1 base and J 0 bases, leaving 15 bases between the germline ends. This CDR3 contains 17 residues. This CDR3 reads CASGLGRGQPYQETQYF. DNA of the CDR3: TGTGCTAGTGGTTTGGGCCGGGGGCAGCCGTACCAAGAGACCCAGTACTTC.